This T cell receptor beta chain derives from a study of cytomegalovirus exposure and HLA in healthy donors. PCR involved 60 Vbeta and 13 Jbeta primers. Original data processing: Later reanalysis found around 84 million unique TCR beta chains, roughly 10 million of them shared. The repertoire was sequenced with immunoSEQ multiplex PCR; TCRdb's copy has only in-frame clones and lacks some. From that table come the V and J calls and clone size; the DNA was used to work out D and trimming. Of some 170,000 clones in the sample, 80% to 90% were seen once. Sequencing used PBMCs. This receptor was obtained from a woman aged 25 to 39 in good health and CMV-seropositive.

The CDR3 nucleotides read TGTGCCAGCAGTCGGAACTTCGGGACACCCGAAAAACTGTTTTTT. Encoded protein: CASSRNFGTPEKLFF. This chain uses TRBV6-5 with TRBJ1-4; D may be TRBD1 (6 bases). CDR1 and CDR2 (germline): MNHEY, SVGAGI. The V and J ends lost 5 bases and 8 bases respectively, with 18 bases between them. This CDR3 contains 15 residues.